The present TCR beta chain was sequenced within a study of beta chain features in type 1 diabetes. General study results and limits: When VDJ junctions were examined, type 1 diabetes patients showed fewer insertions and more deletions.

Expressed TCRB transcripts were sequenced, since all the RNA that had been isolated was reverse transcribed. Reads from naive, central memory and regulatory T cell samples averaged roughly 3.8 million. Method: immunoSEQ multiplex PCR; TCRdb's copy keeps in-frame clones and lacks some. In the table there are 400,000 to 600,000 clones, approximately 28% of which are singletons. This clone was counted between two and nine times. Its matching antigen is unknown. The source is a man aged 18 to 30 in good health. The sample consisted of naive CD4+ T cells from blood.

This CDR3 is CASSPPGSGREDTQYF. Here the CDR3 DNA reads TGTGCCAGCTCACCACCAGGTAGCGGGAGAGAGGATACGCAGTATTTT. This chain connects TRBV18 to TRBJ2-3, with TRBD2 matching over 9 bases. The length of the CDR3 is 16 residues. The junction had 7 bases not matched to a gene; V was cut back by 0 bases and J by 6 bases. Germline V gives CDR1 KGHSH, CDR2 LQKENI.